This paragraph reports one T cell receptor (beta chain). The antigen remains undetermined. TCRdb's copy holds only in-frame clones and misses some; the assay was immunoSEQ multiplex PCR. Of roughly 420,000 clones listed, 85% to 90% were seen once; the top ten hold just over 2.5%. Treatment here: around 19 received Ad26.COV2.S at low or high dose, single or two shots; 5 received placebo; per-sample allocation not given. Day 63 after the first vaccine or placebo injection was the time point for sampling. Aged 18-55 years, donor was enrolled in Boston in the early 2020s. Expression of Wuhan-strain SARS-CoV-2 spike came from the Ad26 vector that formed the vaccine. This entry belongs to a study of Ad26.COV2.S vaccination and SARS-CoV-2 variants. Study results and limitations: Possible underestimation of total T cell responses by the TCR breadth and depth analyses was noted. Ad26.COV2.S recipients had broader spike-specific TCRs (P = 0.0014).

There are 14 residues in the CDR3. Per the germline V gene, CDR1 is LGHDT and CDR2 is YNNKEL (reference sequence). Trimming removed 2 bases at V and 6 bases at J, with 11 bases between. Sequencing was performed on peripheral blood, taken in a trial of Ad26.COV2.S vaccine versus placebo. The receptor's source is a person between 18 and 60 years old who received the Ad26.COV2.S COVID-19 vaccine or a placebo. This chain links TRBV3-1 (or the pseudogene TRBV3-2) with TRBJ2-1, with D possibly being TRBD1 (5 bases). CDR3 amino acids: CASSQSNQGNEQFF. CDR3 sequence (DNA): TGTGCCAGCAGCCAAAGCAACCAGGGCAATGAGCAGTTCTTC.